The entry below gives a single T cell receptor beta chain sequence along with its context. These data belong to a study of control samples from healthy donors and cancer patients. This CDR3 comprises 14 residues. V lost 4 bases to trimming and J lost 3 bases, with 15 bases between them. The germline V gene encodes CDR1 GTSNPN and CDR2 SVGIG (reference sequence). Produced via immunoSEQ multiplex PCR; TCRdb's table is partial and in-frame only. The sample carries about 120,000 clones, over 85% recorded once. The sequence was obtained from a man aged 25 to 40 in good health. The J gene is TRBJ1-1, the V gene TRBV30, with D tentatively TRBD1 (5 bases). The sample taken for sequencing was blood. This chain's CDR3 is CAWNILGVYTEAFF. The CDR3 nucleotides are TGTGCCTGGAATATTTTAGGGGTCTACACTGAAGCTTTCTTT.